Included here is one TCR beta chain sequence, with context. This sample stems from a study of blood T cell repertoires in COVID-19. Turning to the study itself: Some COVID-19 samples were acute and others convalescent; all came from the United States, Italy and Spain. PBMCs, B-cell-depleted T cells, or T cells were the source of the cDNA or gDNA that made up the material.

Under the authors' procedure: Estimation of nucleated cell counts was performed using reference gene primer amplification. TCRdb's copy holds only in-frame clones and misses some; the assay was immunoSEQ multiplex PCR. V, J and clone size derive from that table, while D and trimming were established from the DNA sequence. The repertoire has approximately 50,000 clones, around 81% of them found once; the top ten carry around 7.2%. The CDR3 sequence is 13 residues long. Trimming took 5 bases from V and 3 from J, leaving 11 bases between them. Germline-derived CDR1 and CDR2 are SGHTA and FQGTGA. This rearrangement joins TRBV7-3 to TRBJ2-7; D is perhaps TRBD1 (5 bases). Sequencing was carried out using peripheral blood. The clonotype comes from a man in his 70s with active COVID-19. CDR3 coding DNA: TGTGCCAGCAGCAAGGGGTTTAACTACGAGCAGTACTTC. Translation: CASSKGFNYEQYF.